This TCR beta chain was identified during a study of early T cells in non-severe SARS-CoV-2 infection. TCRdb reprocessed the 5' RACE reads with MiXCR, giving one entry per CDR3 protein. The sample lists tens of thousands of distinct CDR3 sequences; 5.5% to 8% were seen once. In germline, CDR1 is SEHNR, CDR2 FQNEAQ (reference sequence). The CDR3 extends over 16 amino acids. Unmatched junction bases numbered 7, after V lost 4 bases and J lost 2 bases. This clonotype was counted at least ten times. Source material: whole blood. This clonotype originated in an adult who was a healthcare worker with PCR-confirmed SARS-CoV-2 infection or an uninfected control (not recorded which). V gene TRBV7-9 combines with J gene TRBJ2-3; 9 bases fit TRBD2. The chain's CDR3 is CASSSWASGDTDTQYF. For the CDR3, the DNA is TGTGCCAGCAGCTCGTGGGCTAGCGGGGACACAGATACGCAGTATTTT.